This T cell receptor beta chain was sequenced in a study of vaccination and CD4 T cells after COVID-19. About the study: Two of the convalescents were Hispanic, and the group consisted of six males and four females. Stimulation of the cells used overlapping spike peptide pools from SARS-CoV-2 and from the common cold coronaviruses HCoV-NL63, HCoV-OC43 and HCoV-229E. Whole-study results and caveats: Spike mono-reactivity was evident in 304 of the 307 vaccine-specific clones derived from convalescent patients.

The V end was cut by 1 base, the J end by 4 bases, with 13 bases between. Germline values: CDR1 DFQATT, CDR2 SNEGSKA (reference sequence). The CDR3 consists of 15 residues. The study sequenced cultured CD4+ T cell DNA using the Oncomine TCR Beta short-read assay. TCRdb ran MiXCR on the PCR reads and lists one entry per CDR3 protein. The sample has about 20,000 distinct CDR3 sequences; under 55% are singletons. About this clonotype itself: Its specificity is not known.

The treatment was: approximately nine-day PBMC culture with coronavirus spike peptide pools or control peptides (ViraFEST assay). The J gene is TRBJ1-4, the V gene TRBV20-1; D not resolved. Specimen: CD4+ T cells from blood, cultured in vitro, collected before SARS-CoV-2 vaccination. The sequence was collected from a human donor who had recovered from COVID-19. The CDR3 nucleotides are TGCAGTGCTAGAGCCTCCGCGGCAATTAATGAAAAACTGTTTTTT. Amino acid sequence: CSARASAAINEKLFF.